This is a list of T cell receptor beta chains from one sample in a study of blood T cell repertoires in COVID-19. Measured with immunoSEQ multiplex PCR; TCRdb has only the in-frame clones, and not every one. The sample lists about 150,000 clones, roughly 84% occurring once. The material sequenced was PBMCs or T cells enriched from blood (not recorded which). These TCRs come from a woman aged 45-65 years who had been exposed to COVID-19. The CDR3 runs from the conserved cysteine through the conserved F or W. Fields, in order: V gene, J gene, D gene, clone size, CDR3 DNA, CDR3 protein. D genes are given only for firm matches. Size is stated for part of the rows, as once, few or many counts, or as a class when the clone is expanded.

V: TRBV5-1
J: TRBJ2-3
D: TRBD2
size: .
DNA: TGCGCCAGCAGCGCTCTAGCGGGAACGACCCTACGGACAGATACGCAGTATTTT
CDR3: CASSALAGTTLRTDTQYF

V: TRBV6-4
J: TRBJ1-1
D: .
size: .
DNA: TGTGCCAGCAGTCGCGACAGGAACACTGAAGCTTTCTTT
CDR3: CASSRDRNTEAFF

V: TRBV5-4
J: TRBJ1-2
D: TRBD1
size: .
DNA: TGTGCCAGCAGCACGGGACAGGGTGGAGGCTATGGCTACACCTTC
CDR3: CASSTGQGGGYGYTF

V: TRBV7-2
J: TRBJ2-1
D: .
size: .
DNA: TGTGCCAGCAGCTTAGGCGTTCGGGGTAGCAATGAGCAGTTCTTC
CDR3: CASSLGVRGSNEQFF

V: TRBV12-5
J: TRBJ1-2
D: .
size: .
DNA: TGTGCTAGTGGCTGGGAGGGGGTTGGGAAGTCCTACACCTTC
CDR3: CASGWEGVGKSYTF

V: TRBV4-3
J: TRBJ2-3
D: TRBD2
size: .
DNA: TGCGCCAGCAGCCAAGATGCTAGCGGGGCAAGCACAGATACGCAGTATTTT
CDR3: CASSQDASGASTDTQYF

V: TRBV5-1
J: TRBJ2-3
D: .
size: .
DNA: TGCGCCAGCAGCTTGGGGGTGCCGGTACTGAGGGCTACGCAGTATTTT
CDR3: CASSLGVPVLRATQYF

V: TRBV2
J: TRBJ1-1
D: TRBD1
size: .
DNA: TGTGCCAGCAAGCGGACAGGGGGCACTGAAGCTTTCTTT
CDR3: CASKRTGGTEAFF

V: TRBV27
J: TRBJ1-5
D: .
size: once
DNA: TGTGCCAGCAGTCCCCAAAATGTCCTTGCCGGTCAGCCCCAGCATTTT
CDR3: CASSPQNVLAGQPQHF

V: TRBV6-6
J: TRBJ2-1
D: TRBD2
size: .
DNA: TGTGCCAGCAGAGTACTTGGACTAGCGGGAGGTGAGCAGTTCTTC
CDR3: CASRVLGLAGGEQFF

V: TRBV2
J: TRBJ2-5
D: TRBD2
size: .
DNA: TGTGCCAGCATGCCCCGGCTAGCGGGAGGGGGGGAGACCCAGTACTTC
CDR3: CASMPRLAGGGETQYF

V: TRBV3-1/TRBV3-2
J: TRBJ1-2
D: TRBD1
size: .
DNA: TGTGCCAGCAGCCAAGGGACAGGGGACTATGGCTACACCTTC
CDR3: CASSQGTGDYGYTF

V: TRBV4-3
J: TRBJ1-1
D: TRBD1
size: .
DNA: TGCGCCAGCAGCCGAAACCACAGGGGAAACACTGAAGCTTTCTTT
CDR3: CASSRNHRGNTEAFF

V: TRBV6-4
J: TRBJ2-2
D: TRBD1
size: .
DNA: TGTGCCAGCAGTGGCACAGGGGGCGCGAACACCGGGGAGCTGTTTTTT
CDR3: CASSGTGGANTGELFF

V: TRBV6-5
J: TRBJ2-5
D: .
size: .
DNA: TGTGCCAGCAGTCCCAGGGTCGAGACCCAGTACTTC
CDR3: CASSPRVETQYF

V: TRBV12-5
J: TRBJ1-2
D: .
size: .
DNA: TGTGCTAGTGGTTTGGGAGTCGCCTACACCTTC
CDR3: CASGLGVAYTF

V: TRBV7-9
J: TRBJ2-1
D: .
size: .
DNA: TGTGCCAGCAGCCCCCCGGGGAGCTCCTACAATGAGCAGTTCTTC
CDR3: CASSPPGSSYNEQFF

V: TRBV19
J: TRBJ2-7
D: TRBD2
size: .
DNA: TGTGCCAGTAGTATAGATCTATTGGCTAGCGGGGGCCCCGTCTACGAGCAGTACTTC
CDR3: CASSIDLLASGGPVYEQYF

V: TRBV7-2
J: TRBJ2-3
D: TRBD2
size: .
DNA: TGTGCCCTCGGAGGGCGGCGGGGGGATAATACGCAGTATTTT
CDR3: CALGGRRGDNTQYF

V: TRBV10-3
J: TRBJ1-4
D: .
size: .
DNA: TGTGCCACCGCAACAGGGTCTCCTAATGAAAAACTGTTTTTT
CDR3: CATATGSPNEKLFF

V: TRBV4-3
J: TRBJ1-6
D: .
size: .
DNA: TGCGCCAGCAGCCAAGAGGTGACCTGGAGGTTTTATTCACCCCTCCACTTT
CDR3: CASSQEVTWRFYSPLHF

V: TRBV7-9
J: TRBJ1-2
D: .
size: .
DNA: TGTGCCAGCAGCAATAGCGGGAATGGCGGCTACACCTTC
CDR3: CASSNSGNGGYTF

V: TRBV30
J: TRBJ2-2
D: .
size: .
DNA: TGTGCCTGGAAACGGGCGGGACCAGGGACCGGGGAGCTGTTTTTT
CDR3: CAWKRAGPGTGELFF

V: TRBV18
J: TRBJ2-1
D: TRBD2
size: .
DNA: TGTGCCAGCTCACCACCGGGCCCGACTAGCAAATATATCAATGAGCAGTTCTTC
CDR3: CASSPPGPTSKYINEQFF

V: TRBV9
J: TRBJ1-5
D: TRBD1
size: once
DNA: TGTGCCAGCAGTCCAGGGGGGATAAAGCAGCCCCAGCATTTT
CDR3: CASSPGGIKQPQHF

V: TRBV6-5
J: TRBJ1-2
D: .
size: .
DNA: TGTGCCAGCAGTAGAGACAGAATTTCTAACTATGGCTACACCTTC
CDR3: CASSRDRISNYGYTF

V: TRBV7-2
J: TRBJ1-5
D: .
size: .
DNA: TGTGCCAGCAGCTTAGTGGCAGGGTCCCATCAGCCCCAGCATTTT
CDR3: CASSLVAGSHQPQHF

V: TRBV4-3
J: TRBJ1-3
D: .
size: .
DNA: TGCGCCAGCAGCCAAGAAGGAGGGTCTGGAAACACCATATATTTT
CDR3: CASSQEGGSGNTIYF

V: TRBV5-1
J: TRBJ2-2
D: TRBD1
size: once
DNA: TGCGCCAGCAGCTTGGGACAGGGGGCCGGTTACCCCGGGGAGCTGTTTTTT
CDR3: CASSLGQGAGYPGELFF

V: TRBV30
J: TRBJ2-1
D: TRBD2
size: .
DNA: TGTGCCTGGAGTGCAGATTCGGGACTAACCAATGAGCAGTTCTTC
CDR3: CAWSADSGLTNEQFF

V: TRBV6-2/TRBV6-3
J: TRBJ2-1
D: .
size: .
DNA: TGTGCCAGCAGCCCTGTTCGAGGACTGTCCTACAATGAGCAGTTCTTC
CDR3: CASSPVRGLSYNEQFF

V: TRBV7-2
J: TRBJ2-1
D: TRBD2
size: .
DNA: TGTGCCAGCCATAGCGGGGGGTACAATGAGCAGTTCTTC
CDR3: CASHSGGYNEQFF

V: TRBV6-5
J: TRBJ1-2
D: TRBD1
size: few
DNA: TGTGCCAGCAGTACAGGGGCCCGCTATGATGGCTACACCTTC
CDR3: CASSTGARYDGYTF

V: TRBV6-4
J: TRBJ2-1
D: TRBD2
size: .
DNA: TGTGCCAGCAGTTCTGAGGGGCTAGCGGGGGGAAATGAGCAGTTCTTC
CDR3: CASSSEGLAGGNEQFF

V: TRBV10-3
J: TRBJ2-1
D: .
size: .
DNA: TGTGCCATCAGTGTTGGTAGGGAGAACGATGAGCAGTTCTTC
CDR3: CAISVGRENDEQFF

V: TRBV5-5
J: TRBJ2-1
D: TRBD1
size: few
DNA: TGTGCCAGCGGGACAGGGAGCTACAATGAGCAGTTCTTC
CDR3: CASGTGSYNEQFF

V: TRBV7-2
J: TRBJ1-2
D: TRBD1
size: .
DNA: TGTGCCAGCAGCTTAGTTTCCGGGGGCAGGGGGATGAATGGCTACACCTTC
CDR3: CASSLVSGGRGMNGYTF

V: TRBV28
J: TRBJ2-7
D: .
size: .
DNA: TGTGCCAGCAGTCCCCTTCTAGGACTAAAAACCTACGAGCAGTACTTC
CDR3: CASSPLLGLKTYEQYF

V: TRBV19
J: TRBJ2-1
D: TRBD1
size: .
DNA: TGTGCCAGTTACGTGGGAGGACAGGGGGATTACAATGAGCAGTTCTTC
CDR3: CASYVGGQGDYNEQFF

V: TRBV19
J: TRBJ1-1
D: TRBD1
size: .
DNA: TGTGCCAGTAGTACTGAGGACAGGGTGATCCCTGAAGCTTTCTTT
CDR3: CASSTEDRVIPEAFF

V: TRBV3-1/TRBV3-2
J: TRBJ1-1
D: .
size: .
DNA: TGTGCCAGCAGCCCCATTTTGAGGCACACTGAAGCTTTCTTT
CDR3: CASSPILRHTEAFF

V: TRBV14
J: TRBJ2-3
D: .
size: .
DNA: TGTGCCAGCAGCCAAGAGCTGGGCGAGCCAGCACCTTGGGATACGCAGTATTTT
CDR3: CASSQELGEPAPWDTQYF

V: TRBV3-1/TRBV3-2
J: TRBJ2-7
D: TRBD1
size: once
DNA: TGTGCCAGCAGCCAGGGACAGGGGGCCAATGAAGACCTCTCCTACGAGCAGTACTTC
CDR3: CASSQGQGANEDLSYEQYF

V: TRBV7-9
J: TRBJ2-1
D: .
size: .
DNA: TGTGCCAGCAGCTCTATTTACGAGGGTCGCCTCTTTGAGCAGTTCTTC
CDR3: CASSSIYEGRLFEQFF

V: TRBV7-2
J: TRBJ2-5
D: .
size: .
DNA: TGTGCCAGCAGCCAGACCCGTGGCAGGCAAGAGACCCAGTACTTC
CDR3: CASSQTRGRQETQYF

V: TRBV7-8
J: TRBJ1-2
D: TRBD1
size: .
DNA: TGTGCCAGCAGCATAGCCGGGACAGGGGGTATCGGTAACTATGGCTACACCTTC
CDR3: CASSIAGTGGIGNYGYTF

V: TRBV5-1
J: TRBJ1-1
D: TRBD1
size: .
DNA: TGCGCCAGCAGCTTGGGGGACAGGGGCATGAACACTGAAGCTTTCTTT
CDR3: CASSLGDRGMNTEAFF

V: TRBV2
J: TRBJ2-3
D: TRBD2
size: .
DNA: TGTGCCAGCTACACCGGGACTAGCACCACAGATACGCAGTATTTT
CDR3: CASYTGTSTTDTQYF

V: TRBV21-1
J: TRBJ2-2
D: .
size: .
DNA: TGTGCCAGCAGCATGACAGGAAATTCCTACACCGGGGAGCTGTTTTTT
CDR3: CASSMTGNSYTGELFF

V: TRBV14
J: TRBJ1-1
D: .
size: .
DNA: TGTGCCAGCAGCCAAGAACCCTGGGGGGCTGAAGCTTTCTTT
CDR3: CASSQEPWGAEAFF

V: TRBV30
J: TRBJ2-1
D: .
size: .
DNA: TGTGCCTGGACCCCCGGAGTCAGCTCCTACAATGAGCAGTTCTTC
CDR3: CAWTPGVSSYNEQFF

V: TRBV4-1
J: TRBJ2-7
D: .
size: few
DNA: TGCGCCAGCAGCCCTCAACAGGGTTGGAGCGAGCAGTACTTC
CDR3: CASSPQQGWSEQYF

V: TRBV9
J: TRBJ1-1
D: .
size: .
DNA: TGTGCCAGCAGCGTAGCAGCGGGGCTGAACACTGAAGCTTTCTTT
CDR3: CASSVAAGLNTEAFF

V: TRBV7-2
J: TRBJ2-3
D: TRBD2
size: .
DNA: TGTGCCAGCAGCTTAGTGGGTAGCGGGGGCACAGATACGCAGTATTTT
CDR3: CASSLVGSGGTDTQYF